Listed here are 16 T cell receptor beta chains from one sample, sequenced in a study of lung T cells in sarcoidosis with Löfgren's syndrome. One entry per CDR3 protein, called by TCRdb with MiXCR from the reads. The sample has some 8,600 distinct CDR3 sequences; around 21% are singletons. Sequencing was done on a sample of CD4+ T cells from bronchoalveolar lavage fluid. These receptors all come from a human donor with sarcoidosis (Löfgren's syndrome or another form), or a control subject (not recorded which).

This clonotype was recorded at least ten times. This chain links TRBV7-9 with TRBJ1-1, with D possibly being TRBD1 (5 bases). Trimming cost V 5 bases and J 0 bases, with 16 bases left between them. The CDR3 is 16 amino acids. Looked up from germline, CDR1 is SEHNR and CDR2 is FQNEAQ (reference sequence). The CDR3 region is CASSMIRASLNTEAFF. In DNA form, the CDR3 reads TGTGCCAGCAGCATGATCAGGGCCTCATTGAACACTGAAGCTTTCTTT.

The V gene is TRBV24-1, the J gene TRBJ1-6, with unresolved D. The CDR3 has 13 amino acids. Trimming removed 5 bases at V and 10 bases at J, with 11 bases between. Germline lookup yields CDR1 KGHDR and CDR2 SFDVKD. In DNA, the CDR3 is TGTGCCACCAGTGCGCGGGCAGGATCACCCCTCCACTTT. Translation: CATSARAGSPLHF.

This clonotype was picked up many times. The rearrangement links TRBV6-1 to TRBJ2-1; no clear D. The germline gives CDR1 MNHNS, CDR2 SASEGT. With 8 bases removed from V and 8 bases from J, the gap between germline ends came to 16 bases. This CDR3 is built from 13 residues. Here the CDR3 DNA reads TGTGCCAGCCAGGTTGGGTTTTTCGATGAGCAGTTCTTC. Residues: CASQVGFFDEQFF.

The CDR3 reads CASGDSLNYGYTF. CDR3 nucleotides: TGCGCCAGCGGGGACAGCTTGAACTATGGCTACACCTTC. V usage is TRBV5-1 and J usage is TRBJ1-2; 7 positions agree with TRBD1. Trimming removed 7 bases from V and 2 bases from J; junction bases left unmatched: 5. The CDR3 sequence is 13 residues long. Germline loops: CDR1 SGHRS, CDR2 YFSETQ.

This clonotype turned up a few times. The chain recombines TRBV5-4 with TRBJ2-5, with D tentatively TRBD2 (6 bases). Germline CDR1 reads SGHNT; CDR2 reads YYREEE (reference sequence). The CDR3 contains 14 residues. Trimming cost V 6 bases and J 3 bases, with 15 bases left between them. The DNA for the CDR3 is TGTGCCAGCACCCCCCTGGGGGGAGAAGAGACCCAGTACTTC. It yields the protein CASTPLGGEETQYF.

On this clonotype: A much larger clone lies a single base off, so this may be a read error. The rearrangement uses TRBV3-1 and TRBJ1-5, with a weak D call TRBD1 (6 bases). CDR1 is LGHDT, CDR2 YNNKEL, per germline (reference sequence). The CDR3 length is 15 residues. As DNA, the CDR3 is TGTGCCAGCAGCTCAGCACCGACAGGAAATCAGCTCCAGCATTTT. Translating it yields CASSSAPTGNQLQHF. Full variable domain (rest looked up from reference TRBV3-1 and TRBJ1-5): DTAVSQTPKYLVTQMGNDKSIKCEQNLGHDTMYWYKQDSKKFLKIMFSYNNKELIINETVPNRFSPKSPDKAHLNLHINSLELGDSAVYFCASSSAPTGNQLQHFGDGTRLSIL.

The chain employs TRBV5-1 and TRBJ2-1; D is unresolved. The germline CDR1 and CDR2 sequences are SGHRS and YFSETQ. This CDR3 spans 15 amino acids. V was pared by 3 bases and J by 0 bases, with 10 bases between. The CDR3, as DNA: TGCGCCAGCAGCTCGAACGCCGGCTCCTACAATGAGCAGTTCTTC. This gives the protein CASSSNAGSYNEQFF.

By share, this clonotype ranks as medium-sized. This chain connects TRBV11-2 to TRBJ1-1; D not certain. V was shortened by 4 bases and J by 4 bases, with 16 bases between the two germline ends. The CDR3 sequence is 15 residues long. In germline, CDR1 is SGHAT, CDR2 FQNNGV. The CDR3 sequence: CASSSQAVRATEAFF. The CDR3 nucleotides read TGTGCCAGCAGCTCCCAGGCCGTGAGGGCCACTGAAGCTTTCTTT.

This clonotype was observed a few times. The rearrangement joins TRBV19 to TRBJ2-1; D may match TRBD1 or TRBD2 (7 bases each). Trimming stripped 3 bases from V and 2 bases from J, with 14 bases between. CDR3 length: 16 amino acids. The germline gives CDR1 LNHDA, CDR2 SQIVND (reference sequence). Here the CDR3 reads CASSIDREGPYNEQFF. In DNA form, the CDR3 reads TGTGCCAGTAGTATCGACAGGGAGGGCCCCTACAATGAGCAGTTCTTC.

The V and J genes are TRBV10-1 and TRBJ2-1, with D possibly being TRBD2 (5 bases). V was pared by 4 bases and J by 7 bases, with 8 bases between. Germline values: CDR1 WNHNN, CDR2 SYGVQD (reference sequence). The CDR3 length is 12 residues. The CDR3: CASSGGGNEQFF. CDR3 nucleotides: TGCGCCAGCAGTGGAGGCGGGAATGAGCAGTTCTTC.

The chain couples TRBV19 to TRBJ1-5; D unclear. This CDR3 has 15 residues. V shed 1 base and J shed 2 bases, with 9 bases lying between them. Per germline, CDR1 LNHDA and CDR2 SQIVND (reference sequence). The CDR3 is CASSIVAGGNQPQHF. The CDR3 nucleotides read TGTGCCAGTAGTATAGTGGCCGGAGGCAATCAGCCCCAGCATTTT.

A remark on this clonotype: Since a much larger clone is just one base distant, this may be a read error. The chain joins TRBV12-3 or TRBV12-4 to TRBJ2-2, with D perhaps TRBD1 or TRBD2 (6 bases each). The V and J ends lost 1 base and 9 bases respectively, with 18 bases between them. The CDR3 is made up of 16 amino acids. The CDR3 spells CASSLGGARGAWELFF. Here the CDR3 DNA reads TGTGCCAGCAGTTTAGGGGGGGCCAGAGGAGCCTGGGAGCTGTTTTTT.

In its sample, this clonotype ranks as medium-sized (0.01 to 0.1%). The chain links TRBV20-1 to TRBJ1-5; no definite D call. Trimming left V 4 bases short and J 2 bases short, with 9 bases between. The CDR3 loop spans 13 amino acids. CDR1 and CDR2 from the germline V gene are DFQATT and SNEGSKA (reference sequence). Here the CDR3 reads CSATPPGNQPQHF. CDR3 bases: TGCAGTGCTACGCCCCCGGGCAATCAGCCCCAGCATTTT.

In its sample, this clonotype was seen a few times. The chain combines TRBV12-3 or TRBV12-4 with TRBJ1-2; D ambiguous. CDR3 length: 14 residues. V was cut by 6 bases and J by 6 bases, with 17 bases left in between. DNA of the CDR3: TGTGCCAGCAGGGGTAGGGCGTCACACGATGGCTACACCTTC. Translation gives CASRGRASHDGYTF.

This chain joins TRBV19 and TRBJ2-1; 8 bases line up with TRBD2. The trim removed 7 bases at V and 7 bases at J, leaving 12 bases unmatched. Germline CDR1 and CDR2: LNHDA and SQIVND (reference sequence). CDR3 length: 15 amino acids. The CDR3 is CASTSGGAGGNEQFF. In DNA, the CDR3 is TGTGCCAGTACCTCCGGGGGGGCCGGAGGGAATGAGCAGTTCTTC. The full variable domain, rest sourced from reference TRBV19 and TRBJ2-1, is DGGITQSPKYLFRKEGQNVTLSCEQNLNHDAMYWYRQDPGQGLRLIYYSQIVNDFQKGDIAEGYSVSREKKESFPLTVTSAQKNPTAFYLCASTSGGAGGNEQFFGPGTRLTVL.

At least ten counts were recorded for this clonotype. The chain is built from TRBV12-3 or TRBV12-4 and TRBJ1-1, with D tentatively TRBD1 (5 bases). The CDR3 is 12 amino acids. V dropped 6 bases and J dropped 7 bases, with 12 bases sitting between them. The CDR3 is CASSWGRFEAFF. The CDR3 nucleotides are TGTGCCAGCAGCTGGGGCCGATTTGAAGCTTTCTTT.